This T cell receptor beta chain was sequenced for a study of T-cell memory formation after mild COVID-19. Study-wide context: In these data, TCR clusters were largely donor specific.

As for this clonotype: Its specificity is unknown.

CDR1 is SGDLS and CDR2 is YYNGEE in the germline V gene. The CDR3 loop spans 15 amino acids. Trimming pared 0 bases from V and 10 bases from J, leaving 17 bases between. A 5'RACE reaction primed in the constant segment made cDNA libraries of TCR alpha and TCR beta, and these carried sample barcodes and UMIs. One entry per CDR3 protein, called by TCRdb with MiXCR from the 5' RACE reads. The sample lists some 350,000 distinct CDR3 sequences; about a sixth were seen once. Findings and limits, study-wide: Unconfirmed was the SARS-CoV-2 specificity of second-wave clones that peaked on day 37.

V is TRBV9 and J is TRBJ2-1; possibly TRBD2 for D (7 bases). This receptor was obtained from a man younger than 35 who had mild COVID-19 (a few samples of this study predate the infection). Cell type and time point are not known. Sequenced sample: PBMCs or a T cell subset sorted from them (not recorded which). The CDR3 protein is CASSVVAGAPLEQFF. As DNA, the CDR3 is TGTGCCAGCAGCGTAGTTGCGGGGGCCCCCCTGGAGCAGTTCTTC.